These 22 T cell receptor beta chains were sequenced from one sample in a study of Ad26.COV2.S vaccination and SARS-CoV-2 variants. Repertoires were generated with immunoSEQ multiplex PCR, while TCRdb's copy carries only in-frame clones and drops some. The sample carries over 250,000 clones, more than 75% recorded once. The treatment denotes: roughly 20 received Ad26.COV2.S at low or high dose, single or two shots; about five received placebo; per-sample allocation not given. On day 63 after the first injection, vaccine and placebo recipients gave samples. The sequencing used peripheral blood, collected in a trial of Ad26.COV2.S vaccine versus placebo. Receptors were obtained from a person aged 18-65 years who received the Ad26.COV2.S COVID-19 vaccine or a placebo.

This clone was counted a single time. V usage is TRBV20-1 and J usage is TRBJ1-4; possibly TRBD1 for D (5 bases). Looked up from germline, CDR1 is DFQATT and CDR2 is SNEGSKA (reference sequence). This CDR3 spans 11 amino acids. Trimming left V 4 bases short and J 12 bases short, with 12 bases between. The CDR3 DNA sequence: TGCAGTGCTACCCGACAGCCCGAACTGTTTTTT. Translated: CSATRQPELFF.

V usage is TRBV5-1 and J usage is TRBJ2-1; 7 bases match TRBD2. V lost 0 bases, J lost 7 bases, and 7 bases stayed unmatched. CDR3 length equals 15 residues. Germline V gene sequence: CDR1 SGHRS, CDR2 YFSETQ. CDR3 protein: CASSLGGGGRNEQFF. The DNA for the CDR3 is TGCGCCAGCAGCTTGGGTGGGGGAGGGCGGAATGAGCAGTTCTTC.

The J gene is TRBJ1-2, the V gene TRBV7-3; tentatively, D is TRBD1 (6 bases). Trimming left V 5 bases short and J 6 bases short, with 16 bases between. The CDR3 is 14 amino acids. CDR1 and CDR2 (germline): SGHTA, FQGTGA. CDR3: CASSLQGGPDGYTF. The CDR3 DNA follows: TGTGCCAGCAGCCTTCAAGGGGGTCCGGATGGCTACACCTTC.

The V gene is TRBV3-1 (or the pseudogene TRBV3-2), the J gene TRBJ2-2, with D perhaps TRBD2 (6 bases). This CDR3 has 13 amino acids. Germline assignment: CDR1 LGHDT and CDR2 YNNKEL (reference sequence). Trimming cost V 6 bases and J 8 bases, with 13 bases left between them. This chain's CDR3 is CASRQAGSGELFF. The DNA for the CDR3 is TGTGCCAGCAGACAGGCGGGATCTGGGGAGCTGTTTTTT.

This clone was picked up a small number of times. This chain joins TRBV12-5 and TRBJ1-1, with D maybe TRBD1 (5 bases). This CDR3 contains 15 residues. Germline CDR1 is LGHNT and CDR2 is FRNRAP. Trimming took off 6 bases at V and 3 bases at J, with 17 bases between the two ends. The CDR3 protein is CASGSSRVSYTEAFF. The CDR3 DNA is TGTGCTAGTGGCTCGTCCAGGGTTTCCTACACTGAAGCTTTCTTT.

V usage is TRBV18 and J usage is TRBJ2-3; TRBD1 might be the D (6 bases). Germline V gene data show CDR1 as KGHSH and CDR2 as LQKENI. V lost 2 bases, J lost 8 bases, and 17 bases lay in between. This CDR3 has 15 amino acids. CDR3 residues: CASSPEVPGRGTQYF. CDR3 nucleotides: TGTGCCAGCTCACCAGAGGTGCCAGGCAGGGGTACGCAGTATTTT.

The chain carries TRBV2 and TRBJ1-1; a possible D gene is TRBD1 (5 bases). The V end lost 7 bases, the J end lost 6 bases, and 12 bases lay between the germline ends. The germline V gene encodes CDR1 SNHLY and CDR2 FYNNEI. This CDR3 region has 12 residues. The CDR3 DNA reads TGTGCCAGCAATGTCAGGGCGGCTGAAGCTTTCTTT. Protein sequence: CASNVRAAEAFF.

The chain joins TRBV2 to TRBJ2-3; D ambiguous. With 6 bases removed from V and 11 bases from J, the gap between germline ends came to 15 bases. This CDR3 is built from 12 residues. Germline V gives CDR1 SNHLY, CDR2 FYNNEI. This chain's CDR3 is CASRLPGQRQYF. DNA for the CDR3: TGTGCCAGCAGACTACCAGGCCAAAGGCAGTATTTT.

The rearrangement joins TRBV20-1 to TRBJ2-1; D not resolved. Germline assignment: CDR1 DFQATT and CDR2 SNEGSKA (reference sequence). Between the trimmed V and J ends, which lost 0 bases and 7 bases, there was a span of 4 bases. CDR3 length: 11 amino acids. Here the CDR3 reads CSARDGNEQFF. The CDR3 nucleotides are TGCAGTGCTAGAGATGGGAATGAGCAGTTCTTC.

The rearrangement uses TRBV21-1 and TRBJ1-1; the D segment call TRBD1 is taken from the table without a DNA check. TRBV21-1 is given as a pseudogene. The length of the CDR3 is 16 residues. In DNA form, the CDR3 reads TGTGCCAGCAGCAAAGGTCAGGGGGCCCGGAACACTGAAGCTTTCTTT. As protein: CASSKGQGARNTEAFF.

This chain joins TRBV5-1 and TRBJ2-7, with D tentatively TRBD1 (5 bases). Germline assignment: CDR1 SGHRS and CDR2 YFSETQ. Trimming left V 0 bases short and J 4 bases short, with 8 bases between. The length of the CDR3 is 13 residues. This chain's CDR3 is CASSLDRYYEQYF. The DNA of the CDR3 is TGCGCCAGCAGCTTGGACAGGTATTACGAGCAGTACTTC.

CDR3 region: CAISVRAGQENTDTQYF. The CDR3 DNA sequence: TGTGCCATCAGTGTAAGAGCTGGACAGGAGAACACAGATACGCAGTATTTT. This rearrangement joins TRBV10-3 to TRBJ2-3, with TRBD1 matching over 7 bases. The ends lost 4 bases at V and 2 bases at J; junction bases unmatched: 12. Per the germline V gene, CDR1 is ENHRY and CDR2 is SYGVKD. This CDR3 spans 17 amino acids.

J is TRBJ1-5 and V is TRBV19, with D unclear. Between the trimmed V and J ends, which lost 3 bases and 3 bases, there was a span of 6 bases. Germline V gene lookup returns CDR1 LNHDA and CDR2 SQIVND (reference sequence). The CDR3 consists of 13 residues. For the CDR3, the DNA is TGTGCCAGTAGTATTGGTAACAATCAGCCCCAGCATTTT. It yields the protein CASSIGNNQPQHF.

The chain joins TRBV4-1 to TRBJ1-5; perhaps TRBD1 as D (5 bases). Trimming removed 2 bases from V and 1 base from J, with 15 bases in between. Germline CDR1 reads MGHRA; CDR2 reads YSYEKL. There are 17 residues in the CDR3. CDR3 sequence (DNA): TGCGCCAGCAGCCAAAACCCCATGGGGCGAAGCAATCAGCCCCAGCATTTT. This sequence encodes CASSQNPMGRSNQPQHF.

The gene calls are TRBV11-3 and TRBJ2-1; D is possibly TRBD2 (6 bases). Germline assignment: CDR1 SGHNT and CDR2 YENEEA. The CDR3 totals 15 residues. V was clipped by 2 bases and J by 3 bases, with 11 bases between them. This chain's CDR3 is CASSLTGDFYNEQFF. CDR3 coding DNA: TGTGCCAGCAGCTTAACGGGAGATTTCTACAATGAGCAGTTCTTC.

The gene calls are TRBV5-5 and TRBJ1-1; TRBD1 might be the D (6 bases). Germline lookup yields CDR1 SGHKS and CDR2 YYEKEE (reference sequence). The CDR3 runs 15 residues. Trimming pared 2 bases from V and 7 bases from J, leaving 18 bases between. The CDR3 DNA follows: TGTGCCAGCAGCTTCGGGTTCGGGGGGCTCGATGAAGCTTTCTTT. Translation: CASSFGFGGLDEAFF.

This sequence joins TRBV5-1 and TRBJ2-5, with D tentatively TRBD1 (7 bases). Germline V gives CDR1 SGHRS, CDR2 YFSETQ. The germline V and J ends were trimmed by 3 bases and 4 bases, with 16 bases remaining between them. The CDR3 totals 15 residues. The CDR3 DNA reads TGCGCCAGCAGCTGGGACCCCCAGGGGGGAGAGACCCAGTACTTC. Protein sequence: CASSWDPQGGETQYF.

This sequence joins TRBV19 and TRBJ1-4, with unresolved D. This CDR3 spans 15 amino acids. CDR1 and CDR2 (germline): LNHDA, SQIVND (reference sequence). Trimming cost V 3 bases and J 5 bases, with 13 bases left between them. CDR3 protein: CASSIWARENEKLFF. The CDR3 DNA is TGTGCCAGTAGTATTTGGGCCAGAGAGAATGAAAAACTGTTTTTT.

The chain carries TRBV27 and TRBJ2-3; D call uncertain. Trimming cost V 1 base and J 2 bases, with 1 base left between them. CDR1 is MNHEY and CDR2 is SMNVEV in the germline V gene (reference sequence). This CDR3 is 12 amino acids long. The CDR3 region is CASSLYTDTQYF. For the CDR3, the DNA is TGTGCCAGCAGTTTATACACAGATACGCAGTATTTT.

The V call is TRBV7-7, the J call TRBJ2-1; D uncertain. The V and J ends lost 0 bases and 6 bases respectively, with 15 bases between them. CDR1 SSHAT and CDR2 FNYEAQ come from the germline V gene (reference sequence). The CDR3 length is 16 residues. This CDR3 is CASSLAPASTGNEQFF. The CDR3 nucleotides are TGTGCCAGCAGCTTAGCACCAGCGTCTACGGGCAATGAGCAGTTCTTC.

This clone was detected many times. The CDR3 bases are TGTGCCAGCAGCAGGGGGACGAGATCCAACTATGGCTACACCTTC. Encoded protein: CASSRGTRSNYGYTF. The V gene is TRBV5-6, the J gene TRBJ1-2; tentatively, D is TRBD1 (6 bases). Trimming pared 4 bases from V and 2 bases from J, leaving 15 bases between. CDR3 length equals 15 residues. Germline V gene sequence: CDR1 SGHDT, CDR2 YYEEEE.

For the CDR3, the DNA is TGTGCCAGCAGCTTAGGAGGTTTGCGCCAAGAGACCCAGTACTTC. It encodes CASSLGGLRQETQYF. This sequence joins TRBV11-3 and TRBJ2-5, with no clear D. Trimming shortened V by 1 base and J by 1 base, and 10 bases separated the two germline ends. The CDR3 has 15 residues. From germline, CDR1 is SGHNT and CDR2 YENEEA. The whole variable domain, filled in from reference TRBV11-3 and TRBJ2-5, reads EAGVVQSPRYKIIEKKQPVAFWCNPISGHNTLYWYLQNLGQGPELLIRYENEEAVDDSQLPKDRFSAERLKGVDSTLKIQPAELGDSAVYLCASSLGGLRQETQYFGPGTRLLVL.